This T cell receptor (beta chain) was identified during a study of technical replicates of blood from a handful of donors. Here immunoSEQ multiplex PCR was the method, and the copy in TCRdb shows in-frame clones only, minus some. Counted here are about 74,000 clones, just under 95% occurring once; the ten biggest clones make up roughly 0.26%. Per the germline V gene, CDR1 is MDHEN and CDR2 is SYDVKM. CDR3 length equals 15 residues. The ends lost 3 bases at V and 8 bases at J; junction bases unmatched: 12. The receptor comes from a human donor in good health. Source material: T cells isolated from PBMCs. The V gene is TRBV28, the J gene TRBJ1-2, with 7 bases lining up with TRBD1. The chain's CDR3 is CASSFSWTTGSGYTF. The CDR3 DNA reads as TGTGCCAGCAGTTTTAGTTGGACGACAGGGTCGGGCTACACCTTC.